The source of this T cell receptor beta chain is a study of shared clonotypes between healthy human individuals (TCRdb year 2020). With respect to the entire study: The cohort included a few men and a couple of women between 18 and 49 years of age. Different laboratories and diverse techniques were used to prepare libraries and sequence TCR repertoires, to increase sequencing depth and limit assay-specific biases. For each donor, CD4 naive and CD4 memory were each run on three plates, CD8 naive on two plates, and CD8 memory on one plate. To estimate repertoire size and how much clonotypes are shared between individuals, the study performed deep sequencing of blood TCR repertoires from roughly five healthy adults. Per donor, leukapheresis produced somewhere between about 0.94 and 9.5 billion PBMCs.

Per the germline V gene, LGHNA is the CDR1 and YNFKEQ is the CDR2. V is cut back by 1 base and J by 6 bases, with 4 bases in the junction unmatched. The cysteine opens and the phenylalanine closes a CDR3 of 15 amino acids. This entry keeps only the CDR3 DNA: 45 bases, framed from base 1. General study outcomes and caveats: Incomplete sequencing was indicated by rarefaction of sorted-subset datasets, despite the large sequencing depth. Larger estimated clonotype richness was generally found for naive subsets than for memory subsets. Because the study included only a small number of donors, the genetic and exposure-history diversity represented was limited. Sampling was restricted to blood, and TCR repertoires in tissues likely differ from the TCR repertoires found in blood. Pairwise subsampling led to the expectation that sequencing depth would affect the degree of clonotype sharing among donors. Across a handful of donors, about 4.5% of naive CD4, 3% to 3.5% of naive CD8, about 2.3% of memory CD4, and approximately 0.4% of memory CD8 clonotypes were shared. Higher generation probabilities were observed for clonotypes shared by all four sorted-subset donors than for non-shared clonotypes.

TCR CDR3 regions were amplified from genomic DNA by multiplex PCR using the deep immunoSEQ assay. Genomic DNA extracted from each cell subset was distributed evenly over all wells of several immunoSEQ 96-well plates, and each plate served as one replicate. For sorted subsets, 200 ng of genomic DNA, equivalent to tens of thousands of T cell genomes, went into each replicate PCR. The purified libraries were quantified using a Qubit 3.0 fluorometer, sized with a Bioanalyzer 2100, and then quantified again using the KAPA Library Quantification kit. A separate single-read 150-cycle Illumina NextSeq 550 flow cell was used to sequence each immunoSEQ 96-well plate. Regarding the original processing steps: The immunoSEQ output contained only junctional sequences without quality scores, so filtering could not match that applied to full-length reads. Sequences were annotated with PyIR, a Python wrapper for IgBLAST v1.9, using IMGT germline references to assign V/J genes and CDR3. Reads were filtered out if the reads had weak V/J assignments (E-value above 1e-6), no CDR3, stop codons, out-of-frame junctions, or ambiguous translated residues. A V3J clonotype was defined by an identical inferred V gene, J gene, and CDR3 amino acid sequence. Percentage overlap between repertoires was calculated by dividing the number of shared unique clonotypes by the size of the smaller repertoire. RTK rarefaction, the Chao1 estimator, and Recon v2.1 estimates of unobserved clonotypes were used to assess repertoire richness. For all TCRbeta clonotypes obtained by the gDNA method from a few donors, generation probabilities were computed with OLGA. TCRdb took over this immuneACCESS table, retaining in-frame rearrangements with V and J assigned. Such tables are incomplete; in checked studies, under half of the missing clones stem from an unresolved V gene, and the remainder is unexplained. V, J and clone size are taken as reported in that table, and D and trimming were inferred from the DNA itself. Here the sample has 2 million to 3 million clones; approximately 93% occur a single time. Roughly 0.39% of the sample is held by the ten biggest clonotypes.

The donors were healthy, HIV-negative adults who had no recently reported acute infections or vaccinations. Every donor was a Caucasian adult residing in Nashville, Tennessee, USA. Magnetic negative selection was used to enrich CD4+ T cells, after which naive cells were positively selected on CD45RA and the negative fraction became the memory subset. Blood was collected by leukapheresis, and PBMCs were isolated by Ficoll-Histopaque density gradient centrifugation and then cryopreserved in liquid nitrogen vapor phase. Purity and quantity of every magnetically sorted T cell population were checked by analytical flow cytometry. Genomic DNA was isolated from each sorted fraction and quantified by UV absorbance on a Nanodrop 2000c. About this clone: Its cognate antigen has yet to be identified. There are no base qualities to consult, and no much larger clone falls within one base.

Sequencing was done on a sample of naive CD4+ T cells from PBMCs. According to the study, the label for this sample's cell subset or site signals: CD45RA+ positively selected. The TCR comes from a man between 18 and 35 years old in good health. Some clones in this sample may be carry-over from other donors' samples. The sequence is built from TRBV4-2 and TRBJ2-1; 9 bases in the middle match TRBD2. The DNA sequence is given as TGTGCCAGCAGCCAAGGGGAAGCGGGGGGCAATGAGCAGTTCTTC. It translates as CASSQGEAGGNEQFF.